This is a list of T cell receptor beta chains from one sample in a study of blood T cell repertoires in COVID-19. The repertoire was sequenced with immunoSEQ multiplex PCR; TCRdb's copy has only in-frame clones and lacks some. The sample records about 190,000 clones, 84% being singletons. Material for sequencing was peripheral blood. These TCRs come from a woman in her sixties or seventies with active or convalescent COVID-19. Each CDR3 is given without its conserved first and last residue. Each record gives: V gene, J gene, CDR3 length, CDR3 protein.

>TRBV7-9|TRBJ2-7|14
ASSGTSGRESYEQY
>TRBV20-1|TRBJ2-7|9
SATTGNEQY
>TRBV24-1|TRBJ2-7|13
ATSDPRDRTYEQY
>TRBV6-5|TRBJ2-1|12
ASRASGISNEQF
>TRBV10-3|TRBJ1-4|13
AIRGSGKTNEKLF
>TRBV14|TRBJ1-4|15
ASSQETTGFPNEKLF
>TRBV5-1|TRBJ2-7|14
ASSKDLPGQGYEQY
>TRBV5-1|TRBJ2-3|11
ASRPAATDTQY
>TRBV6-6|TRBJ2-3|13
ASSYPSGGTDTQY
>TRBV29-1|TRBJ2-3|12
SASRGSSTDTQY
>TRBV2|TRBJ2-7|13
ASSESLAGGYEQY
>TRBV11-2|TRBJ2-3|13
ASSLVGGSADTQY
>TRBV28|TRBJ1-2|16
ASSIGWEYRQGAHGYT
>TRBV9|TRBJ2-1|12
ASSVDIGVNEQF
>TRBV6-1|TRBJ2-7|12
ASSEGDGRGEQY
>TRBV27|TRBJ2-1|14
ASSFPGTNSYNEQF
>TRBV5-1|TRBJ2-7|11
ASSLTGSYEQY
>TRBV7-3|TRBJ2-5|12
ASSLGGGRETQY
>TRBV4-2|TRBJ2-1|12
ASSPGTSFGEQF
>TRBV2|TRBJ2-7|12
ASQGSGGASRQY
>TRBV3-1/TRBV3-2|TRBJ2-3|15
ASSQTTGTSGTDTQY
>TRBV4-1|TRBJ1-1|13
ASSPNGGTATEAF
>TRBV7-9|TRBJ1-1|10
ASSLRGGEAF
>TRBV19|TRBJ1-2|12
ASTPSGTGFGYT
>TRBV27|TRBJ2-1|14
ATLRWGTSGSAEQF
>TRBV18|TRBJ2-6|15
ASSPRSGGSGANVLT
>TRBV4-1|TRBJ1-4|10
ASKRDSGKLF
>TRBV24-1|TRBJ2-7|11
ATSASGAQEQY
>TRBV4-2|TRBJ1-4|15
ASSQENTPGINEKLF
>TRBV5-1|TRBJ2-1|13
ASSSRQGVSNEQF
>TRBV6-2/TRBV6-3|TRBJ2-4|15
ASSRSRDTLAKNIQY
>TRBV6-5|TRBJ2-5|12
ASSKRQGRETQY
>TRBV6-1|TRBJ1-6|14
ASSEPGQGRNSPLH
>TRBV27|TRBJ1-6|14
ASSLSSGGEASPLH
>TRBV7-2|TRBJ2-2|13
ARGGAAPGTGELF
>TRBV27|TRBJ2-7|13
ASSFAREAGYEQY
>TRBV7-7|TRBJ2-1|13
ASSPGRGPYNEQF
>TRBV19|TRBJ1-5|13
ATRPSRDTNQPQH
>TRBV6-5|TRBJ2-5|10
ASIGGRETQY
>TRBV21-1|TRBJ2-1|17
ASRHHSEAGQTTYNEQF
>TRBV2|TRBJ2-3|14
ASSGLAGGLKDTQY
>TRBV28|TRBJ1-5|14
ASSLVGRAGNQPQH
>TRBV7-9|TRBJ1-4|14
ASSSREHIGWEKLF
>TRBV19|TRBJ2-3|11
ASSSLALDTQY
>TRBV5-1|TRBJ1-4|13
ASSLGGQGKEKLF